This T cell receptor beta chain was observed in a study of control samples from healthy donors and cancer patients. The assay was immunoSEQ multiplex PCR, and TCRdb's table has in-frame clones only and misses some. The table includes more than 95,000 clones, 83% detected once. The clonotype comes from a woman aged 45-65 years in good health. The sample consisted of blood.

CDR3 coding DNA: TGCAGCGTCCCCCCAGGGGAGGGCGAGCAGTACTTC. Its translation: CSVPPGEGEQYF. The chain joins TRBV29-1 to TRBJ2-7, with a weak D call TRBD2 (7 bases). The V and J ends lost 6 bases and 6 bases respectively, with 15 bases between them. CDR1 is SQVTM and CDR2 is ANQGSEA in the germline V gene. The CDR3 is made up of 12 amino acids.